These T cell receptor beta chains were read from a single sample in a study of blood T cell repertoires in COVID-19. TCRdb keeps only in-frame clones here, not all; method: immunoSEQ multiplex PCR. The repertoire includes approximately 200,000 clones, roughly 77% of them detected once, and approximately 6% sits in the top ten. Specimen: peripheral blood. The receptors come from a woman aged 40 to 50 with COVID-19, enrolled during active disease. Each CDR3 is given with its conserved first and last residue. Fields, in order: J gene, V gene, clone size, D gene, CDR3 length, CDR3 protein, CDR3 DNA. The D gene is left open where the match is weak. Clone sizes are given selectively: once, few, many, or a class where the clone is expanded.

J gene: TRBJ2-3
V gene: TRBV6-2/TRBV6-3
clone size: NA
D gene: TRBD2
CDR3 length: 14
CDR3 protein: CASSYRLAGDTQYF
CDR3 DNA: TGTGCCAGCAGTTACCGGCTAGCGGGGGATACGCAGTATTTT

J gene: TRBJ2-5
V gene: TRBV3-1/TRBV3-2
clone size: NA
D gene: NA
CDR3 length: 15
CDR3 protein: CASSQGRQTIETQYF
CDR3 DNA: TGTGCCAGCAGCCAAGGACGACAGACGATTGAGACCCAGTACTTC

J gene: TRBJ1-2
V gene: TRBV6-2/TRBV6-3
clone size: NA
D gene: TRBD1
CDR3 length: 17
CDR3 protein: CASSSLITDRVNYGYTF
CDR3 DNA: TGTGCCAGCAGTTCCCTCATTACCGACAGGGTGAACTATGGCTACACCTTC

J gene: TRBJ1-4
V gene: TRBV4-1
clone size: NA
D gene: NA
CDR3 length: 20
CDR3 protein: CASSQDLTTAGLAANEKLFF
CDR3 DNA: TGCGCCAGCAGCCAAGATTTAACGACAGCTGGGCTTGCAGCTAATGAAAAACTGTTTTTT

J gene: TRBJ1-2
V gene: TRBV27
clone size: few
D gene: NA
CDR3 length: 15
CDR3 protein: CASSASLNRIRGYTF
CDR3 DNA: TGTGCCAGCAGTGCCTCACTCAACAGGATCCGCGGCTACACCTTC

J gene: TRBJ1-5
V gene: TRBV7-2
clone size: NA
D gene: TRBD1
CDR3 length: 13
CDR3 protein: CASSRQGDQPQHF
CDR3 DNA: TGTGCCAGCAGTCGACAGGGGGATCAGCCCCAGCATTTT

J gene: TRBJ1-2
V gene: TRBV18
clone size: NA
D gene: TRBD1
CDR3 length: 12
CDR3 protein: CASSPGTEGYTF
CDR3 DNA: TGTGCCAGCTCACCTGGGACAGAGGGCTACACCTTC

J gene: TRBJ1-4
V gene: TRBV5-1
clone size: NA
D gene: NA
CDR3 length: 17
CDR3 protein: CASSRGRDRATNEKLFF
CDR3 DNA: TGCGCCAGCAGCCGTGGACGGGATAGGGCAACTAATGAAAAACTGTTTTTT

J gene: TRBJ2-1
V gene: TRBV24-1
clone size: NA
D gene: TRBD2
CDR3 length: 14
CDR3 protein: CATSAAGLPNEQFF
CDR3 DNA: TGTGCCACCTCCGCGGCGGGACTACCTAATGAGCAGTTCTTC

J gene: TRBJ1-5
V gene: TRBV7-8
clone size: NA
D gene: NA
CDR3 length: 20
CDR3 protein: CASSLLQGTYEDYGNQPQHF
CDR3 DNA: TGTGCCAGCAGCTTACTTCAGGGGACGTATGAGGATTATGGCAATCAGCCCCAGCATTTT

J gene: TRBJ1-2
V gene: TRBV5-1
clone size: NA
D gene: NA
CDR3 length: 15
CDR3 protein: CASSSGGGGGYGYTF
CDR3 DNA: TGCGCCAGCAGCTCCGGCGGGGGCGGGGGCTATGGCTACACCTTC

J gene: TRBJ2-3
V gene: TRBV24-1
clone size: NA
D gene: NA
CDR3 length: 12
CDR3 protein: CATSDFGDTQYF
CDR3 DNA: TGTGCCACCAGTGATTTCGGAGATACGCAGTATTTT

J gene: TRBJ1-2
V gene: TRBV5-4
clone size: NA
D gene: TRBD1
CDR3 length: 16
CDR3 protein: CASSPGTGGTNYGYTF
CDR3 DNA: TGTGCCAGCAGCCCCGGGACAGGGGGCACTAACTATGGCTACACCTTC

J gene: TRBJ2-7
V gene: TRBV5-1
clone size: NA
D gene: NA
CDR3 length: 13
CDR3 protein: CASSWTGVGEQYF
CDR3 DNA: TGCGCCAGCAGCTGGACTGGGGTTGGAGAGCAGTACTTC

J gene: TRBJ1-5
V gene: TRBV6-5
clone size: NA
D gene: NA
CDR3 length: 14
CDR3 protein: CASTHSGQVQPQHF
CDR3 DNA: TGTGCCAGCACCCACTCAGGGCAGGTGCAGCCCCAGCATTTT

J gene: TRBJ2-1
V gene: TRBV5-1
clone size: NA
D gene: TRBD2
CDR3 length: 14
CDR3 protein: CASSSQGTSNEQFF
CDR3 DNA: TGCGCCAGCAGCTCCCAGGGGACTAGCAATGAGCAGTTCTTC

J gene: TRBJ1-6
V gene: TRBV30
clone size: NA
D gene: TRBD1
CDR3 length: 13
CDR3 protein: CAWERTGRSPLHF
CDR3 DNA: TGTGCCTGGGAGCGGACAGGGAGATCACCCCTCCACTTT

J gene: TRBJ1-6
V gene: TRBV10-3
clone size: few
D gene: NA
CDR3 length: 16
CDR3 protein: CAISADIGDGNSPLHF
CDR3 DNA: TGTGCCATCAGTGCGGACATAGGGGATGGTAATTCACCCCTCCACTTT

J gene: TRBJ2-7
V gene: TRBV7-9
clone size: NA
D gene: NA
CDR3 length: 15
CDR3 protein: CASSPGFASSYEQYF
CDR3 DNA: TGTGCCAGCAGCCCCGGGTTCGCCAGCTCCTACGAGCAGTACTTC

J gene: TRBJ2-5
V gene: TRBV2
clone size: NA
D gene: TRBD2
CDR3 length: 16
CDR3 protein: CASSASGSGNQETQYF
CDR3 DNA: TGTGCCAGCAGTGCTAGCGGGAGCGGGAACCAAGAGACCCAGTACTTC

J gene: TRBJ1-2
V gene: TRBV5-1
clone size: NA
D gene: TRBD1
CDR3 length: 15
CDR3 protein: CASGEQGSPNYGYTF
CDR3 DNA: TGCGCCAGCGGCGAACAGGGGTCCCCTAACTATGGCTACACCTTC

J gene: TRBJ1-1
V gene: TRBV6-2/TRBV6-3
clone size: NA
D gene: NA
CDR3 length: 12
CDR3 protein: CASSPTRGKAFF
CDR3 DNA: TGTGCCAGCAGCCCTACGCGGGGCAAAGCTTTCTTT

J gene: TRBJ2-6
V gene: TRBV5-1
clone size: few
D gene: NA
CDR3 length: 14
CDR3 protein: CASSSGSGANVLTF
CDR3 DNA: TGCGCCAGCAGCTCGGGCTCTGGGGCCAACGTCCTGACTTTC

J gene: TRBJ2-7
V gene: TRBV5-5
clone size: NA
D gene: TRBD1
CDR3 length: 12
CDR3 protein: CATGQGTYEQYF
CDR3 DNA: TGTGCAACGGGACAGGGTACCTACGAGCAGTACTTC

J gene: TRBJ2-3
V gene: TRBV10-3
clone size: NA
D gene: TRBD1
CDR3 length: 16
CDR3 protein: CASLLEGQGAADTQYF
CDR3 DNA: TGTGCCAGCTTACTGGAGGGACAGGGGGCCGCAGATACGCAGTATTTT

J gene: TRBJ2-7
V gene: TRBV7-2
clone size: once
D gene: TRBD1
CDR3 length: 16
CDR3 protein: CASSLGGTGEADEQYF
CDR3 DNA: TGTGCCAGCAGCTTAGGGGGGACAGGGGAGGCGGACGAGCAGTACTTC

J gene: TRBJ1-5
V gene: TRBV6-5
clone size: NA
D gene: NA
CDR3 length: 13
CDR3 protein: CASRGAVGQPQHF
CDR3 DNA: TGTGCCAGCAGAGGGGCAGTGGGTCAGCCCCAGCATTTT

J gene: TRBJ2-3
V gene: TRBV5-1
clone size: NA
D gene: TRBD1
CDR3 length: 15
CDR3 protein: CASSRTGGSTDTQYF
CDR3 DNA: TGCGCCAGCAGCCGGACAGGGGGTAGCACAGATACGCAGTATTTT

J gene: TRBJ1-4
V gene: TRBV27
clone size: NA
D gene: NA
CDR3 length: 14
CDR3 protein: CASSFQGTNEKLFF
CDR3 DNA: TGTGCCAGCAGTTTTCAGGGGACTAATGAAAAACTGTTTTTT